This TCR beta chain appears in the sequencing data of a study of T-cell memory formation after mild COVID-19. CDR3 size: 13 residues. J gave up 7 bases and V 4 bases, and 2 bases lay outside the gene matches. Germline lookup yields CDR1 SGHRS and CDR2 YFSETQ. TCRdb used MiXCR to reprocess the 5' RACE reads, holding one entry per CDR3 protein. The repertoire has around 47,000 distinct CDR3 sequences, less than 9.5% of them found once; the top ten carry over 9.5%. The chain links TRBV5-1 to TRBJ2-1; 10 bases are a match to TRBD2. Sequencing was done on a sample of PBMCs or a T cell subset sorted from them (not recorded which). The receptor's source is an adult woman who had mild COVID-19 (a few samples of this study predate the infection). Cell type and time point are not known. Written as DNA, the CDR3 is TGCGCCAGCAGCATTAGCGGGGGGAATGAGCAGTTCTTC. This codes for CASSISGGNEQFF.